Detailed here is one TCR beta chain. What it recognizes is unknown. CDR1 SGHNT and CDR2 YYREEE come from the germline V gene (reference sequence). This CDR3 comprises 12 residues. V gave up 0 bases and J gave up 7 bases, with 4 bases separating them. Assay used: immunoSEQ multiplex PCR; TCRdb lists only in-frame clones, some missing. The data show about 140,000 clones, with around nine tenths seen just once and over 3% held by the top ten. This entry belongs to a study of T cell responses to AZD1222 COVID-19 vaccine. Study-wide results and caveats: At 160-218 and 743-854, vaccine-associated CD4 TCRs were dominant, and they spanned spike. White British ancestry dominated among donors, who included more females, and clonal diversity was possibly underestimated.

Sequencing used peripheral blood, obtained 28 days after the second AZD1222 dose. This clonotype was obtained from an adult who received the AZD1222 COVID-19 vaccine. The rearrangement joins TRBV5-4 to TRBJ2-2; D is undetermined. CDR3 in DNA: TGTGCCAGCAGCTTGGGTGGCGGGGAGCTGTTTTTT. Its protein is CASSLGGGELFF. The full variable domain, with the rest looked up from reference TRBV5-4 and TRBJ2-2, is ETGVTQSPTHLIKTRGQQVTLRCSSQSGHNTVSWYQQALGQGPQFIFQYYREEENGRGNFPPRFSGLQFPNYSSELNVNALELDDSALYLCASSLGGGELFFGEGSRLTVL.